Given below is one T cell receptor (beta chain) in context. Its antigen is as yet unknown. These data originate in a study of shared clonotypes between healthy human individuals. Findings and caveats of the study: An anticipated effect of sequencing depth on clonotype sharing among donors was recognized. Estimated clonotype richness was generally higher in naive than memory subsets.

Trimming removed 0 bases from V and 6 bases from J, with 11 bases in between. The CDR3 totals 14 residues. Germline V CDR1 and CDR2: WSHSY, SAAADI. Only in-frame clones appear in the TCRdb table, and some are missing; sequencing was by immunoSEQ multiplex PCR. Of 500,000 to 700,000 clones in the sample, about 95% were seen once. Naive CD8 isolation took CD45RO-negative cells positively selected for CCR7 and excluded terminally differentiated effector memory CD45RA+ cells. The sequencing sample was made of naive CD8+ T cells sorted from blood. The V call is TRBV10-2, the J call TRBJ1-2; D not certain. The receptor was derived from a woman younger than 45 in good health. This chain's CDR3 is CASSESLSYDGYTF. CDR3 in DNA: TGCGCCAGCAGTGAGTCCCTGTCGTATGATGGCTACACCTTC.